This T cell receptor (beta chain) emerged from a study of cytomegalovirus exposure and HLA in healthy donors (dated by TCRdb to 2017 to 2019). Background for the entire study: An earlier analysis of several hundred of the donors reported 250 to 300 Gb of sequence data and some 120 million unique TCR beta sequences from about 200 million T cells. Roughly 300 gigabases of sequencing data and approximately 84 million unique TCR sequences were included in an early release covering 500 to 750 HLA-typed donors. Of the roughly 400 genotyped donors, over 65% fell in the genetic ancestry cluster associated with self-reported Caucasian donors. The study aimed to test whether cataloging public T cell receptors could reveal signatures of past pathogen exposure. The study used immunosequencing to profile the T cell repertoires of several hundred subjects and linked those repertoires to cytomegalovirus serostatus. In addition to the first cohort of 666 subjects, a separate validation cohort of approximately 130 different subjects was used. High-throughput TCR immunosequencing, statistical association of individual TCRs with disease status, and machine learning were combined to predict cytomegalovirus infection status. A later analysis re-examined previously published TCR beta repertoires from just over 650 donors and added high-resolution HLA genotyping to investigate patterns of TCR occurrence. Rather than using new phenotypic data, the later analysis identified candidate immune exposures from TCR beta sequences and from how often those sequences occurred across donors. To decide whether each TCR beta V gene segment behaved as functional or pseudogenic, an earlier analysis of approximately 590 of the donors relied on high-throughput TCR beta sequencing. Donor age, sex, ethnicity and CMV serostatus were collected together with the repertoire data. A later genetic analysis took genome-wide SNP genotypes for 398 of the 666 donors and used that subset as a discovery cohort. Every repertoire in the discovery cohort had been generated on one and the same sequencing platform. Class I and class II HLA loci were covered by the typing at four-digit resolution. The number of typed donors differed by locus: roughly 629-640 for A, B, C, DRB1 and DQB1; 500 to 550 for DQA1; some 590 for DPA1; and about 450 for DPB1. About five DR-DQ haplotypes were treated as single units for association and clustering because of strong linkage in the cohort. Among about 390 genotyped donors of the cohort, an average of approximately 240,000 unique TCR beta nucleotide sequences were sequenced per donor, roughly 18% of them non-productive. Points the paper makes about the study in general: Cytomegalovirus status was reported to be diagnosed by the classifier with high specificity and sensitivity in both the original and validation cohorts. At a false discovery rate of 0.05, a later analysis linked about 17,000 TCR beta sequences to specific HLA alleles. Three of the identified cytomegalovirus-associated TCR beta chains were confirmed in vitro to be specific for cytomegalovirus antigens. The 87-base-pair reads could not distinguish some IMGT-functional V segments, including TRBV6-2 and TRBV6-3, so those segments were excluded. In a later genetic analysis, a missense DCLRE1C variant was associated with V-gene and J-gene trimming of TCR beta chains, and the association was replicated in an independent cohort. According to a later analysis, TCR association rates differed among HLA loci, with DRB1 alleles showing the most associated TCRs and HLA-C alleles showing the fewest. The earlier analysis of 587 of the donors excluded over 15 rarely observed V segments, including chromosome 9 orphons, because counts were too low. For the cohort, immune exposure information was limited to CMV serostatus. Most TCR sequences were observed very rarely across donors, whereas some public TCRs were present in many individuals. A further reported finding was that TCR beta sequences accurately predicted the HLA-A and HLA-B alleles for most subjects in the first cohort. In the study, 164 TCR beta chains were listed as associated with cytomegalovirus. Because HLA typing was unavailable for some donors at each locus, only the typed subset was used in association tests. The cohort was sequenced for TCR beta chains only, and without alpha or paired-chain data the features that could be detected were limited. An earlier analysis of 587 of the donors showed that most TCR beta V segments appeared in productive rearrangements either about 87% or about 30% of the time, which broadly matched IMGT annotations. The sequencing pipeline was judged likely to have produced a cluster of highly shared sequence variants as a technical artifact. In a later analysis, several top co-occurrence clusters were reported to appear linked to parvovirus B19, influenza, CMV and Epstein-Barr virus. A later genetic analysis reported fewer N-insertions in productive TCRs among donors in an Asian-associated ancestry cluster than the roughly 620-donor mean. The authors suggested that the approach could potentially be extended to other disease states and immunological phenotypes. The presence/absence analyses assumed that sequencing depth was roughly uniform across donors, and that assumption may not be true. In a later analysis, most CMV-associated TCR beta chains were found to appear HLA-restricted, with HLA associations seemingly driven largely by CMV exposure. A later analysis found that HLA-associated TCR beta chains were more clonally expanded and had lower generation probabilities than equally common non-associated chains. Linkage disequilibrium might explain the correlated functional status among segregating V segments, but an unknown experimental factor could not be excluded. Assigning TCR associations to individual alleles was difficult when HLA alleles, especially DR and DQ, strongly co-occurred.

V is trimmed back by 6 bases and J by 2 bases, and the junction contains 4 bases that no gene match accounts for. CDR1 MNHEY and CDR2 SVGAGI were looked up in the germline V gene. The CDR3, cysteine through phenylalanine, is 13 amino acids long. The kept DNA is CDR3 alone, 39 bases in frame from the first base. The cohort consisted of fewer than 700 healthy bone marrow donors. Cohort members were all nominally healthy when sampled, although unrecorded immune exposures were likely present. The donor tested CMV seronegative, placing the donor among the 350 or so seronegative members of the cohort. Every donor gave a peripheral blood sample, and the peripheral blood mononuclear cells from that sample were used for TCR beta sequencing. Genomic DNA was extracted from the blood cell samples with the Qiagen DNeasy Blood Extraction Kit. On this clone itself: It lacks a known antigen. Base qualities are missing; no much larger clone stands one base away.

The library was generated by the immunoSEQ multiplex PCR assay. For the multiplex PCR, a mixture combining 60 forward primers for TCR Vbeta segments and 13 reverse primers for TCR Jbeta segments was used. Amplification of the CDR3 region of rearranged TCR beta genes was performed with a multiplex PCR assay on genomic DNA. On the Illumina HiSeq System, the amplified TCR beta libraries were sequenced as 87-base-pair reads. Under the source paper's analysis protocol: Across the 700 or so repertoires, a later analysis counted tens of millions of unique TCR beta chains, 8.5 million to 12 million of which were shared by at least two donors. Raw reads were error-corrected and collapsed into unique sequences with a nearest-neighbor algorithm that merged closely related sequences to remove PCR and sequencing errors. To assign V, D and J gene segments, CDR3 sequences were aligned to IMGT reference sequences. For a sequence to be retained, a match of at least six nucleotides to both a V gene segment and a J gene segment was required. Rearrangements were called productive when the CDR3 lacked stop codons and stayed in frame with V and J; all others were non-productive. CDR3 was defined according to IMGT convention as the region running from the second conserved V-encoded cysteine to the conserved J-encoded phenylalanine. In an earlier analysis of roughly 610 of the donors, sequences lacking an unambiguous match to a single V gene segment were excluded. In an earlier analysis of several hundred of the donors, V segments were called functional above 56.7% productive rearrangements and were called segregating when the between-donor standard deviation exceeded 5%. A statistical classification framework was built for diagnosing cytomegalovirus status from the catalog of TCR beta chain sequences. A later analysis assigned V and J genes by comparing TCR nucleotide sequences with IMGT/GENE-DB human TR gene sequences. In a later analysis, CDR3 sequences and most-parsimonious VDJ recombination scenarios were assigned using the TCRdist pipeline. In a later analysis, each TCR beta chain was defined by its CDR3 amino acid sequence together with its V-gene family, and reads lacking a unique V-gene family were excluded. As a way to deal with suspected cross-contamination and a sequencing artifact, a later analysis dropped approximately 570 nucleotide sequences that were highly shared and had low generation probability. In a later analysis, a clonal expansion index for each public chain was calculated from normalized within-repertoire ranks of inferred template counts. A later analysis computed generation probabilities with a VDJ recombination model fitted to out-of-frame rearrangements, and checked the results against IGoR. In a later analysis, TCR-TCR, TCR-HLA and TCR-CMV co-occurrence was scored with hypergeometric tests, and a repertoire-size bias correction was applied to TCR pairs. False discovery rates were estimated in a later analysis by permuting HLA or CMV assignments 20 times. In a later analysis, co-occurring TCRs were grouped using DBSCAN, and TCRdist sequence similarity was added for clustering within HLA-allele-positive subsets. Repertoires with fewer than 30,000 or more than 120,000 public chains, plus five repertoires with anomalous nucleotide sharing, were excluded from co-occurrence clustering. As stored in TCRdb, this immuneACCESS dataset retains in-frame rearrangements with V and J assigned. A fraction of the clones does not appear; measured against another copy, unresolved V genes explain less than half of the discrepancy, and the remainder lacks a known reason. V and J calls and clone size are those listed in that table; D and trimming were worked out from the DNA. This sample lists roughly 200,000 clones; about four fifths were detected once. The top ten clonotypes cover less than 3.5% of the sample.

This receptor was obtained from a female donor in good health and CMV-seronegative. Sequences were obtained from PBMCs. Recombination connected TRBV6-5 to TRBJ2-7; TRBD1 aligns with 7 central bases. The encoded CDR3 is CASRKQGTYEQYF. DNA sequence: TGTGCCAGCAGGAAACAGGGGACCTACGAGCAGTACTTC.